Included here is one TCR beta chain sequence, with context. Antigen: not known. The data are from a study of cytomegalovirus exposure and HLA in healthy donors. Whole-study results and caveats: It was only CMV serostatus that was available as immune exposure information. In a later analysis, compared with equally common non-associated chains, HLA-associated beta chains were more expanded. Presence/absence analyses treated sequencing depth as roughly uniform across donors. Some TCR beta chains (roughly 150 of them) were listed as cytomegalovirus-associated.

PCR used 60 Vbeta primers and 13 Jbeta primers. Sequencing used immunoSEQ multiplex PCR; TCRdb keeps in-frame clones, though not all of them. This sample has approximately 190,000 clones, with about 86% found just once. The sequence was collected from a man between 40 and 49 years old in good health and CMV-seropositive. Sequenced material: PBMCs.

CDR3 in DNA: TGTGCCACCGCCGGGACTGAGAACACCGGGGAGCTGTTTTTT. This codes for CATAGTENTGELFF. The chain carries TRBV2 and TRBJ2-2, with D tentatively TRBD2 (6 bases). The CDR3 contains 14 residues. V was cut by 10 bases and J by 1 base, with 13 bases left in between. From germline, CDR1 is SNHLY and CDR2 FYNNEI.